This T cell receptor beta chain was recovered during a study of cytomegalovirus exposure and HLA in healthy donors (dated by TCRdb to about 2017). At the level of the whole study: In an earlier analysis of fewer than 750 of the donors, 276 Gb of sequence data and some 100 million unique TCR beta sequences from about 180 million T cells were reported. A separate validation cohort of 100 to 150 different subjects was used in addition to the approximately 610-subject first cohort. All discovery cohort repertoires had been generated on a single sequencing platform. HLA typing included class I and class II loci at four-digit resolution. Among the roughly 400 genotyped donors, 75% to 90% belonged to the genetic ancestry cluster associated with self-reported Caucasian donors. Donor age, sex, ethnicity and CMV serostatus were collected together with the repertoire data. An earlier analysis of around 580 of the donors used high-throughput TCR beta sequencing to judge whether each TCR beta V gene segment behaved as functional or pseudogenic. Four to six DR-DQ haplotypes were handled as single units for association and clustering, since linkage in the cohort was strong. In a later genetic analysis, genome-wide SNP genotypes for about three fifths of the roughly 670 donors were used, and that subset was treated as a discovery cohort. Rather than drawing on any new phenotypic data, the later analysis identified candidate immune exposures from TCR beta sequences and the way those sequences occurred across donors. The study aimed to test whether signatures of past pathogen exposure could be identified by cataloging public T cell receptors. Typing coverage varied by locus: roughly 629-640 donors for A, B, C, DRB1 and DQB1; under 550 for DQA1; more than 600 for DPA1; approximately 450 for DPB1. The study used immunosequencing to profile the T cell repertoires of more than 650 subjects and linked those repertoires to cytomegalovirus serostatus. A later analysis re-examined previously published TCR beta repertoires from more than 650 donors and added high-resolution HLA genotyping to investigate patterns of TCR occurrence. On average, 235,054 unique TCR beta nucleotide sequences were sequenced per donor among about 400 genotyped donors of the cohort, with roughly 19% of those sequences being non-productive. Roughly 320 gigabases of sequencing data and 75 million to 85 million unique TCR sequences made up an early release that covered 500 to 650 HLA-typed donors. To predict cytomegalovirus infection status, the study combined high-throughput TCR immunosequencing, statistical association of individual TCRs with disease status, and machine learning.

V and J lose 2 bases and 7 bases, and a span of 11 bases separates them. The CDR1 and CDR2 encoded by the germline V gene (reference sequence) are SEHNR and FQNEAQ. From its cysteine to its phenylalanine, the CDR3 spans 13 amino acids. CDR3 DNA is the only sequence kept; it has 39 bases, read in frame from the first base. What the research found in general, with its limitations: The authors suggested that the approach could potentially be extended to other disease states and immunological phenotypes. Specific HLA alleles were associated with 15,000 to 20,000 TCR beta sequences at a false discovery rate of 0.05 in a later analysis. An earlier analysis of approximately 500 of the donors showed that most TCR beta V segments appeared in productive rearrangements either about 90% or about 30% of the time, which broadly matched IMGT annotations. In a later analysis, HLA-associated TCR beta chains were found to be more clonally expanded and to have lower generation probabilities than equally common non-associated chains. The classifier was reported to diagnose cytomegalovirus status with high specificity and sensitivity in both the original and validation cohorts. Correlated functional status among segregating V segments might be attributable to linkage disequilibrium, but an unknown experimental factor could not be ruled out. For the cohort, immune exposure information was limited to CMV serostatus. In a later analysis, most CMV-associated TCR beta chains were found to appear HLA-restricted, with HLA associations seemingly driven largely by CMV exposure. Because counts were too low, about 18 rarely observed V segments, including chromosome 9 orphons, were left out of the earlier analysis of several hundred of the donors. Only TCR beta chains were sequenced in this cohort, and the absence of alpha or paired-chain data limited detectable features. A further reported finding was that TCR beta sequences accurately predicted the HLA-A and HLA-B alleles for most subjects in the first cohort. Presence/absence analyses assumed roughly uniform sequencing depth across donors, an assumption that may not hold. Assigning TCR associations to individual alleles was difficult when HLA alleles, especially DR and DQ, strongly co-occurred. The study gave a list of roughly 150 TCR beta chains associated with cytomegalovirus. Most TCR sequences were seen in very few donors, while some public TCRs were found in many individuals. V-gene and J-gene trimming of TCR beta chains was associated with a missense DCLRE1C variant in a later genetic analysis, and the association was replicated in an independent cohort. A cluster of highly shared sequence variants was judged likely to be a technical artifact of the sequencing pipeline. A few of the identified cytomegalovirus-associated TCR beta chains were confirmed in vitro to be specific for cytomegalovirus antigens. Some IMGT-functional V segments, including TRBV6-2 and TRBV6-3, could not be distinguished by the 87-base-pair reads and were therefore excluded. In a later genetic analysis, fewer N-insertions in productive TCRs were reported among donors in an Asian-associated ancestry cluster than the roughly 700-donor mean. Because HLA typing was unavailable for some donors at each locus, only the typed subset was used in association tests. According to a later analysis, TCR association rates differed among HLA loci, with DRB1 alleles showing the most associated TCRs and HLA-C alleles showing the fewest. A later analysis reported that several top co-occurrence clusters appeared linked to parvovirus B19, influenza, CMV and Epstein-Barr virus.

Library preparation was by the immunoSEQ multiplex PCR assay. A mixture of 60 forward primers for TCR Vbeta segments and 13 reverse primers for TCR Jbeta segments was used in the multiplex PCR. Amplification of the CDR3 region of rearranged TCR beta genes was performed with a multiplex PCR assay on genomic DNA. Amplified TCR beta libraries were sequenced as 87-base-pair reads on the Illumina HiSeq System. The original pipeline was this. Across the 640 or so repertoires, a later analysis counted approximately 83 million unique TCR beta chains, 9.5 million to 13 million of which were shared by at least two donors. To remove PCR and sequencing errors, raw reads were error-corrected and collapsed into unique sequences using a nearest-neighbor algorithm that merged closely related sequences. CDR3 sequences were aligned to IMGT reference sequences to assign V, D and J gene segments. For a sequence to be retained, a match of at least six nucleotides to both a V gene segment and a J gene segment was required. Rearrangements were called productive when the CDR3 lacked stop codons and stayed in frame with V and J; all others were non-productive. CDR3 was defined by IMGT convention, running from the second conserved V-encoded cysteine to the conserved J-encoded phenylalanine. Sequences without an unambiguous match to a single V gene segment were excluded from the earlier analysis of approximately 600 of the donors. An earlier analysis of approximately 590 of the donors called V segments functional above 56.7% productive rearrangements and segregating when the between-donor standard deviation exceeded 5%. A statistical classification framework was built for diagnosing cytomegalovirus status from the catalog of TCR beta chain sequences. V and J gene assignment, in a later analysis, came from comparing TCR nucleotide sequences with IMGT/GENE-DB human TR gene sequences. The TCRdist pipeline was used in a later analysis to assign CDR3 sequences and most-parsimonious VDJ recombination scenarios. In a later analysis, every TCR beta chain was defined by the combination of its CDR3 amino acid sequence and its V-gene family, and reads without a unique V-gene family were dropped. To address suspected cross-contamination and a sequencing artifact, a later analysis removed 550 to 750 highly shared, low-generation-probability nucleotide sequences. A later analysis calculated a clonal expansion index for each public chain from normalized within-repertoire ranks of inferred template counts. In a later analysis, generation probabilities were computed using a VDJ recombination model fitted to out-of-frame rearrangements, and the results were checked against IGoR. In a later analysis, hypergeometric tests were used to score TCR-TCR, TCR-HLA and TCR-CMV co-occurrence, with a repertoire-size bias correction applied to TCR pairs. To estimate false discovery rates, a later analysis permuted the HLA or CMV assignments 20 times. In a later analysis, co-occurring TCRs were grouped using DBSCAN, and TCRdist sequence similarity was added for clustering within HLA-allele-positive subsets. Repertoires with fewer than 30,000 or more than 120,000 public chains, plus five repertoires with anomalous nucleotide sharing, were excluded from co-occurrence clustering. This is the immuneACCESS table as TCRdb keeps it, with only in-frame sequences that have V and J called. A part of the clones is gone; compared with another copy, unresolved V genes explain less than half, and the rest is unexplained. Clone size and V and J calls were adopted from that table, with D and trimming inferred from the DNA. For this sample there are about 86,000 clones; just over 70% appear just once. Clones ranked in the top ten supply approximately 8.2% of the sample.

The cohort was made up of 650 to 700 healthy bone marrow donors. Cohort members were all nominally healthy when sampled, although unrecorded immune exposures were likely present. The donor was CMV seronegative and belonged to the group of 320 or so seronegative cohort members. A peripheral blood sample was provided by each donor, and peripheral blood mononuclear cells were used for TCR beta sequencing. Genomic DNA was extracted from the blood cell samples with the Qiagen DNeasy Blood Extraction Kit. This clone was seen a handful of times. Its binding antigen is unknown. Per-nucleotide qualities are absent, and no much larger clonotype sits a single base away.

The sample was PBMCs. The chain is made from TRBV7-9 and TRBJ1-1, with the D gene not clear enough to name. The clonotype originates from a man aged 60 to 75 in good health and CMV-seronegative. The CDR3 protein sequence reads: CASSLMGRSEAFF. Read as DNA, the sequence is TGTGCCAGCAGCTTAATGGGCAGAAGTGAAGCTTTCTTT.